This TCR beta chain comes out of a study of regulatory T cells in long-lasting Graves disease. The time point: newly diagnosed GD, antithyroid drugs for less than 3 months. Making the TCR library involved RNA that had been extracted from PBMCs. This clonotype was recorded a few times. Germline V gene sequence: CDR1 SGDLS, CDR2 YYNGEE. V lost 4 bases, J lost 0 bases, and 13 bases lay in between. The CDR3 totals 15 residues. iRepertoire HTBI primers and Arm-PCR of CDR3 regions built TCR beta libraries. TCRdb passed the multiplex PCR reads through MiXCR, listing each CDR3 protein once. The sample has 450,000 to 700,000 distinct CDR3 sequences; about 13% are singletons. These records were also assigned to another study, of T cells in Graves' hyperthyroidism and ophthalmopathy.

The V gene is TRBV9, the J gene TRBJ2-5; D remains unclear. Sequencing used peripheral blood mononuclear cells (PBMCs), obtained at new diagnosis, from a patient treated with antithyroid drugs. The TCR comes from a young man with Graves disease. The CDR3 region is CASSSPGRNQETQYF. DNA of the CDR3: TGTGCCAGCAGCTCCCCGGGTCGTAACCAAGAGACCCAGTACTTC.